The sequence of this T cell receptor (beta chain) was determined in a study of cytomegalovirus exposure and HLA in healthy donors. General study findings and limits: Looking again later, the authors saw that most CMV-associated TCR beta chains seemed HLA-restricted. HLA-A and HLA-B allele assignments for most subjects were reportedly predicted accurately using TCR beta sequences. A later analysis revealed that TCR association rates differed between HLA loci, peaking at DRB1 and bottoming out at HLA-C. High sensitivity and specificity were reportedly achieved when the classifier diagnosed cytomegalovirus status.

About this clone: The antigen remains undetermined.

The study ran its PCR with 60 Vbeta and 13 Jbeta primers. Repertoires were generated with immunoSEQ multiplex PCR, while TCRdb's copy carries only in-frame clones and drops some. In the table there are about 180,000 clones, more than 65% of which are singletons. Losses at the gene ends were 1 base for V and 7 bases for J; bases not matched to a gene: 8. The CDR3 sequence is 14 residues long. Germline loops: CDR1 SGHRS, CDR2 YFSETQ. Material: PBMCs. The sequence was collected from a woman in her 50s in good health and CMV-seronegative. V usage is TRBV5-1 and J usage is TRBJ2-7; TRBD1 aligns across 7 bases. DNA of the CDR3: TGCGCCAGCAGCTTGCGCAGGGGGACGAGGGAGCAGTACTTC. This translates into CASSLRRGTREQYF.